This TCR beta chain comes out of a study of breast tumors, draining lymph nodes, adjacent tissues. The study's findings and limits: Compared with basal-like, luminal-like tumors shared significantly more repertoire with nontumor tissue.

TCRdb independently ran MiXCR on the multiplex PCR reads; one entry per CDR3 protein. In the table there are 150,000 to 200,000 distinct CDR3 sequences, around a third of which are singletons. Breast cancer patients provided tissue from their axillary draining lymph nodes. CDR1 is LNHDA and CDR2 is SQIVND in the germline V gene (reference sequence). Trimming cost V 7 bases and J 2 bases; bases outside gene matches: 5. This CDR3 comprises 16 residues. Note on this clonotype: Its target is not known.

Sequences were obtained from axillary lymph node tissue. This chain connects TRBV19 to TRBJ2-5; 15 bases are a match to TRBD2. The clonotype was recovered from a female donor with breast cancer. Some clones in this sample may be carry-over from other donors' samples. CDR3 DNA sequence: TGTGCCAGTACTATGGGACTAGCGGGAGGACAAGAGACCCAGTACTTC. Translating it yields CASTMGLAGGQETQYF.